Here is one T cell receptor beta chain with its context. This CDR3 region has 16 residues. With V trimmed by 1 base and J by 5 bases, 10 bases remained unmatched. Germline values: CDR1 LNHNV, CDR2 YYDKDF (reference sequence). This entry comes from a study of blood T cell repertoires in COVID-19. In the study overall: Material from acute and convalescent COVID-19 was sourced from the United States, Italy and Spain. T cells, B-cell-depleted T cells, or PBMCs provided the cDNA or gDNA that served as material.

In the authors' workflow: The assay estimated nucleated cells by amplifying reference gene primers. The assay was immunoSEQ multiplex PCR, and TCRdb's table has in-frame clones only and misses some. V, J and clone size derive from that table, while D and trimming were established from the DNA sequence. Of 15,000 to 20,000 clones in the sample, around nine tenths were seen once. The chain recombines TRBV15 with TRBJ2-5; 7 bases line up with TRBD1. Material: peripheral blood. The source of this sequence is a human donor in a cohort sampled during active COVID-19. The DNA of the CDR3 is TGTGCCACCAGCAGAGGGGGGACAGCCAACTGGGAGACCCAGTACTTC. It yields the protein CATSRGGTANWETQYF.